The 15 T cell receptor beta chains below come from one sample, sequenced in a study of identical twins (TCRdb year 2016). Libraries came from 5' RACE. These reads were obtained on an Illumina HiSeq 2000. TCRdb reran the public reads through fastp at Q25 and MiXCR, keeping productive beta chains. Entries are consolidated by CDR3 protein sequence, retaining the most common genes and DNA. The table for this sample lists roughly 1,500,000 distinct CDR3 sequences; about 32% of them were counted only once. The ten largest clones represent under 0.35% of the sample. The sample comprised cord blood. These receptors were collected from a newborn girl in good health.

The chain is built from TRBV12-3 or TRBV12-4 and TRBJ1-3; no definite D call. The CDR3 length is 14 residues. The V gene lost 5 bases and the J gene lost 1 base, with 9 bases spanning the gap. The CDR3: CASSPTRSGNTIYF. CDR3 sequence (DNA): TGTGCCAGCAGTCCCACAAGATCTGGAAACACCATATATTTT.

With respect to this clonotype: This may stem from a read error, because a much larger clone lies one nucleotide away. The chain carries TRBV4-2 and TRBJ2-7; D perhaps matches TRBD2 (5 bases). The CDR3 contains 15 residues. Looked up from germline, CDR1 is LGHNA and CDR2 is YNFKEQ. The CDR3 DNA is TGTGCCAGCAGCCAAGTTGAGAAAGGACTCTACGAGCATTACTTC. Its protein product is CASSQVEKGLYEHYF.

The chain employs TRBV5-1 and TRBJ2-7; TRBD2 matches 10 bases. V was pared by 2 bases and J by 5 bases, with 13 bases of the junction left unmatched. Looked up from germline, CDR1 is SGHRS and CDR2 is YFSETQ. This CDR3 contains 17 residues. In DNA, the CDR3 is TGCGCCAGCAGCTTCATCCGAGGTAGCGGGAGGAACCACGAGCAGTACTTC. Encoded protein: CASSFIRGSGRNHEQYF.

As for this clonotype: One end of the junction fails to match germline, which may point to a read error. The chain has TRBV24-1 and TRBJ2-1; D perhaps matches TRBD1 (5 bases). CDR3 size: 17 residues. CDR1 and CDR2 from the germline V gene are KGHDR and SFDVKD. CDR3 region: CATSDSQSPGSYDEQFF. The CDR3 DNA reads TGTGCCACCAGTGATTCACAGTCCCCAGGGTCCTACGATGAGCAGTTCTTC.

The J gene is TRBJ2-5, the V gene TRBV5-1, with 10 bases identical to TRBD2. V was pared by 0 bases and J by 11 bases, with 10 bases of the junction left unmatched. The CDR3 loop spans 15 amino acids. Germline CDR1 SGHRS, CDR2 YFSETQ. In nucleotides, the CDR3 is TGCGCCAGCAGCTTGGATTCTAGCGGGAGTGATGAGCAGTACTTC. This codes for CASSLDSSGSDEQYF.

The chain couples TRBV10-3 to TRBJ2-7; 7 bases are a match to TRBD1. Germline CDR1 reads ENHRY; CDR2 reads SYGVKD. Unmatched junction bases numbered 7, after V lost 6 bases and J lost 5 bases. The CDR3 runs 13 residues. CDR3 bases: TGTGCCATCAGGGGTCGACAGGGTAACGAGCAGTACTTC. This codes for CAIRGRQGNEQYF.

In its sample, this clonotype was seen a few times. The rearrangement joins TRBV14 to TRBJ2-4; D is unresolved. The CDR3 is made up of 15 amino acids. In germline, CDR1 is SGHDN, CDR2 FVKESK. Trimming removed 0 bases from V and 5 bases from J, with 11 bases in between. The CDR3 reads CASSQDATLENIQYF. The CDR3 DNA reads as TGTGCCAGCAGCCAAGATGCCACGTTAGAAAACATTCAGTACTTC.

The V gene is TRBV20-1, the J gene TRBJ1-1, with D maybe TRBD1 (6 bases). There are 13 residues in the CDR3. Trimming took 6 bases from V and 0 from J, leaving 11 bases between them. Germline CDR1 and CDR2: DFQATT and SNEGSKA (reference sequence). Here the CDR3 DNA reads TGCAGTGCGCCACAGGGCATGAACACTGAAGCTTTCTTT. This codes for CSAPQGMNTEAFF.

At least ten counts were recorded for this clonotype. The chain links TRBV5-1 to TRBJ1-4; D is perhaps TRBD1 (5 bases). Germline loops: CDR1 SGHRS, CDR2 YFSETQ. V lost 0 bases, J lost 8 bases, and 17 bases lay in between. The CDR3 has 16 residues. The CDR3 DNA is TGCGCCAGCAGCTTGGCTACGGGACCTAAGGGAGAAAAACTGTTTTTT. Protein product: CASSLATGPKGEKLFF.

This clonotype was seen a handful of times. J is TRBJ2-5 and V is TRBV20-1; 9 bases match TRBD2. Germline CDR1 and CDR2: DFQATT and SNEGSKA (reference sequence). After removal of 3 bases from V and 2 bases from J, the junction contained 7 bases not matched to a gene. This CDR3 has 15 amino acids. For the CDR3, the DNA is TGCAGTGCTAGGCGGGGGGGCGGTACTCAAGAGACCCAGTACTTC. This gives the protein CSARRGGGTQETQYF.

This chain connects TRBV27 to TRBJ2-1; 13 nucleotides agree with TRBD2. This CDR3 has 17 amino acids. The germline CDR1 and CDR2 sequences are MNHEY and SMNVEV (reference sequence). Trimming removed 5 bases from V and 8 bases from J; junction bases left unmatched: 12. The CDR3 sequence is CASSLFGLAGVTDEQFF. The DNA for the CDR3 is TGTGCCAGCAGTCTCTTCGGACTAGCGGGAGTGACGGATGAGCAGTTCTTC.

This clonotype was recorded many times. The rearrangement links TRBV25-1 to TRBJ1-2; D call uncertain. CDR1 and CDR2 (germline): MGHDK, SYGVNS. The CDR3 is 13 residues long. V was clipped by 2 bases and J by 4 bases, with 8 bases between them. CDR3 amino acids: CASSESFRYGYTF. Here the CDR3 DNA reads TGTGCCAGCAGTGAAAGTTTCCGCTATGGCTACACCTTC.

In this sample, this clonotype turned up a few times. This chain links TRBV10-3 with TRBJ2-7, with D possibly TRBD2 on 5 matching bases. The germline V and J ends were trimmed by 0 bases and 3 bases, with 18 bases remaining between them. CDR1 and CDR2 (germline): ENHRY, SYGVKD. The CDR3 is made up of 17 amino acids. CDR3 amino acids: CAISESSLRGSSYEQYF. The CDR3 coding sequence is TGTGCCATCAGTGAGTCGAGTTTAAGAGGGAGTAGCTACGAGCAGTACTTC.

This chain links TRBV12-3 or TRBV12-4 with TRBJ2-3; possibly TRBD2 for D (5 bases). This CDR3 spans 15 amino acids. V lost 2 bases to trimming and J lost 1 base, with 10 bases between them. CDR3 DNA sequence: TGTGCCAGCAGTTTATCAGCGGATGGCACAGATACGCAGTATTTT. It is translated as CASSLSADGTDTQYF.

The chain joins TRBV12-3 or TRBV12-4 to TRBJ1-5; 7 nucleotides align to TRBD1. The trim removed 8 bases at V and 5 bases at J, leaving 6 bases unmatched. This CDR3 comprises 13 residues. This chain's CDR3 is CASGNRGHQPQHF. DNA for the CDR3: TGTGCCAGCGGTAACAGGGGCCATCAGCCCCAGCATTTT.